A single sample gave rise to the 18 T cell receptor beta chains below, sequenced in a study of cytomegalovirus exposure and HLA in healthy donors. Sequencing used immunoSEQ multiplex PCR; TCRdb keeps in-frame clones, though not all of them. The sample includes 150,000 to 200,000 clones, 84% seen only once; the top ten take around 6.7%. The material sequenced was PBMCs. Receptor source: a man aged 18 to 29 in good health and CMV-seropositive.

The chain links TRBV6-6 to TRBJ2-7; 7 bases match TRBD1. The CDR3 has 16 amino acids. The junction had 16 bases not matched to a gene; V was cut back by 7 bases and J by 4 bases. Germline lookup yields CDR1 MNHNY and CDR2 SVGAGI (reference sequence). The CDR3 spells CASNQTGTEEEYEQYF. The CDR3 region has the DNA TGTGCCAGCAACCAAACAGGGACAGAGGAGGAGTACGAGCAGTACTTC.

The rearrangement uses TRBV28 and TRBJ2-7, with 7 bases identical to TRBD1. The CDR3 covers 13 residues. The ends lost 8 bases at V and 2 bases at J; junction bases unmatched: 6. The germline gives CDR1 MDHEN, CDR2 SYDVKM. The CDR3 is CASGTVSPYEQYF. CDR3 DNA sequence: TGTGCCAGCGGGACAGTAAGCCCCTACGAGCAGTACTTC.

The chain has TRBV11-2 and TRBJ2-2; no reliable D call. The V end lost 5 bases, the J end lost 3 bases, and 7 bases lay between the germline ends. In germline, CDR1 is SGHAT, CDR2 FQNNGV. There are 13 residues in the CDR3. The CDR3 protein is CASSPLHTGELFF. CDR3 DNA: TGTGCCAGCAGCCCCCTCCACACCGGGGAGCTGTTTTTT.

CDR3 amino acids: CASSVGGLATDTQYF. The CDR3, as DNA: TGTGCCAGCAGCGTAGGGGGACTAGCCACAGATACGCAGTATTTT. The chain joins TRBV9 to TRBJ2-3; 9 positions match TRBD2. CDR1 is SGDLS, CDR2 YYNGEE, per germline. The CDR3 has 15 amino acids. V shed 0 bases, J shed 2 bases, and the junction held 1 base outside the gene matches.

The rearrangement links TRBV27 to TRBJ2-3; unclear D gene. V dropped 5 bases and J dropped 2 bases, with 17 bases sitting between them. The length of the CDR3 is 16 residues. Looked up from germline, CDR1 is MNHEY and CDR2 is SMNVEV (reference sequence). CDR3 amino acids: CASSASWIQATDTQYF. CDR3 DNA: TGTGCCAGCAGTGCGTCTTGGATCCAGGCCACAGATACGCAGTATTTT.

This chain connects TRBV27 to TRBJ2-5; 8 bases are a match to TRBD2. V shed 5 bases, J shed 2 bases, and the junction held 4 bases outside the gene matches. The CDR3 runs 14 residues. Per germline, CDR1 MNHEY and CDR2 SMNVEV (reference sequence). For the CDR3, the DNA is TGTGCCAGCAGTAGCACTAGCGGACAAGAGACCCAGTACTTC. This sequence encodes CASSSTSGQETQYF.

The chain joins TRBV5-8 to TRBJ2-3; TRBD1 agrees at 9 bases. CDR1 SGHTS and CDR2 YDEGEE come from the germline V gene. The length of the CDR3 is 16 residues. The V and J ends lost 0 bases and 4 bases, in that order; junction bases with no gene match: 6. In DNA, the CDR3 is TGTGCCAGCAGCTTGGATGGGACAGGGTATGCAGATACGCAGTATTTT. It is translated as CASSLDGTGYADTQYF.

The gene calls are TRBV9 and TRBJ1-2; D remains ambiguous. The V and J ends lost 0 bases and 0 bases respectively, with 9 bases between them. Germline-derived CDR1 and CDR2 are SGDLS and YYNGEE. The CDR3 covers 15 residues. The CDR3 region is CASSVDWGANYGYTF. For the CDR3, the DNA is TGTGCCAGCAGCGTAGACTGGGGAGCTAACTATGGCTACACCTTC.

The chain uses TRBV28 and TRBJ1-2; D is perhaps TRBD1 (6 bases). Germline V gene sequence: CDR1 MDHEN, CDR2 SYDVKM. There are 13 residues in the CDR3. The V and J ends lost 6 bases and 5 bases respectively, with 13 bases between them. The CDR3, as DNA: TGTGCCAGCAGCACAGGGACGGGGTATGGCTACACCTTC. Translated: CASSTGTGYGYTF.

The V call is TRBV6-8, the J call TRBJ1-1; TRBD1 might be the D (5 bases). The CDR3 extends over 16 amino acids. CDR1 and CDR2 from the germline V gene are MNHGY and SAAAGT. The V gene lost 6 bases and the J gene lost 10 bases, with 27 bases spanning the gap. Here the CDR3 reads CASRPPSRGAGAGAFF. The CDR3 coding sequence is TGTGCCAGCAGGCCACCTTCCCGAGGGGCAGGAGCGGGAGCTTTCTTT.

The J gene is TRBJ1-5, the V gene TRBV27; TRBD1 agrees at 10 bases. This CDR3 is 13 amino acids long. Germline CDR1 and CDR2: MNHEY and SMNVEV (reference sequence). Trimming removed 5 bases from V and 6 bases from J; junction bases left unmatched: 1. The CDR3 nucleotides are TGTGCCAGCAGTGACAGGGGGCTTCAGCCCCAGCATTTT. Its translation is CASSDRGLQPQHF.

The chain joins TRBV28 to TRBJ2-1; D is possibly TRBD2 (6 bases). This CDR3 is 15 amino acids long. V was cut by 8 bases and J by 7 bases, with 21 bases left in between. Per the germline V gene, CDR1 is MDHEN and CDR2 is SYDVKM. Here the CDR3 reads CASGLIWRARNEQFF. The CDR3 coding sequence is TGTGCCAGCGGCCTAATCTGGAGGGCCAGGAATGAGCAGTTCTTC.

The table lists this clone with a few counts. The chain recombines TRBV7-2 with TRBJ2-2; 10 nucleotides agree with TRBD2. V shed 0 bases and J 5 bases; nucleotides not matched to a gene: 6. Per the germline V gene, CDR1 is SGHTA and CDR2 is FQGNSA. The CDR3 runs to 17 residues. The CDR3 DNA follows: TGTGCCAGCAGCTTAGCGCGGCTAGCGGGAGTAACCGGGGAGCTGTTTTTT. Translation gives CASSLARLAGVTGELFF.

The V gene is TRBV7-3, the J gene TRBJ2-2, with 8 bases aligning to TRBD2. V dropped 6 bases and J dropped 5; count of bases not matched to a gene: 8. Germline values: CDR1 SGHTA, CDR2 FQGTGA. CDR3 length equals 15 residues. Here the CDR3 reads CASSSSGSETGELFF. DNA for the CDR3: TGTGCCAGCAGTTCGAGCGGGAGTGAAACCGGGGAGCTGTTTTTT.

The V gene is TRBV9, the J gene TRBJ1-3; the match to TRBD1 covers 9 bases. CDR1 is SGDLS, CDR2 YYNGEE, per germline. V shed 4 bases, J shed 1 base, and the junction held 6 bases outside the gene matches. This CDR3 region has 16 residues. As DNA, the CDR3 is TGTGCCAGCAGCTGGGACAGGGTTTCTTCTGGAAACACCATATATTTT. Translating it yields CASSWDRVSSGNTIYF.

This clone showed up just once. V and J are TRBV11-2 and TRBJ1-1; no firm D call. The CDR3 consists of 16 residues. Trimming removed 1 base at V and 1 base at J, with 13 bases between. CDR1 is SGHAT, CDR2 FQNNGV, per germline. Here the CDR3 DNA reads TGTGCCAGCAGCTTAGGTGGGCAGTTCAGGAACACTGAAGCTTTCTTT. Its translation is CASSLGGQFRNTEAFF.

The chain employs TRBV28 and TRBJ1-2, with D unclear. This CDR3 has 15 amino acids. V lost 3 bases, J lost 4 bases, and 15 bases lay in between. From germline, CDR1 is MDHEN and CDR2 SYDVKM. This CDR3 is CASSFPEEGIYGYTF. The DNA for the CDR3 is TGTGCCAGCAGTTTCCCAGAGGAGGGAATCTATGGCTACACCTTC.

The chain has TRBV5-1 and TRBJ2-1, with 13 bases fitting TRBD2. This CDR3 is built from 15 residues. In germline, CDR1 is SGHRS, CDR2 YFSETQ. Trimming cost V 3 bases and J 10 bases; bases outside gene matches: 7. The CDR3 nucleotides are TGCGCCAGCAGCTCACTAGCGGGAGGGCCTGGGGAGCAGTTCTTC. Its translation: CASSSLAGGPGEQFF.